A selection of T cell receptor beta chains follows, all from one sample in a study of radiotherapy plus CTLA-4 blockade in lung cancer. Sequenced by immunoSEQ multiplex PCR; TCRdb stores in-frame clones only, minus some. Of about 98,000 clones listed, around four fifths are singletons. The sequenced sample was peripheral blood, obtained from a patient treated with radiotherapy plus ipilimumab. The receptors were gathered from a human donor with non-small cell lung cancer who had a partial response to radiotherapy plus ipilimumab. Each CDR3 is given with its conserved first and last residue. Fields, in order: CDR3 DNA, CDR3 protein, D gene, clone size, J gene, V gene. D genes are given only for firm matches. The size entry is marked missing in some rows and otherwise reads once, few, many or a size class.

CDR3nt: TGCAGCGTGAGACAGGGTTGGGACACCGGGGAGCTGTTTTTT
CDR3aa: CSVRQGWDTGELFF
d_gene: TRBD1
abundance: .
j_gene: TRBJ2-2
v_gene: TRBV29-1

CDR3nt: TGTGCCATCAGTGAGTCGGGGACATCCAAAGAGACCCAGTACTTC
CDR3aa: CAISESGTSKETQYF
d_gene: .
abundance: few
j_gene: TRBJ2-5
v_gene: TRBV10-3

CDR3nt: TGTGCCAGCAGCGCAGGGGACCCGGGGACTGAAGCTTTCTTT
CDR3aa: CASSAGDPGTEAFF
d_gene: .
abundance: few
j_gene: TRBJ1-1
v_gene: TRBV5-6

CDR3nt: TGTGCCTGGAGTGTACGGCAAAGGGGGGGTGAAAAACTGTTTTTT
CDR3aa: CAWSVRQRGGEKLFF
d_gene: .
abundance: .
j_gene: TRBJ1-4
v_gene: TRBV30

CDR3nt: TGCGCCAGCAGCGCCCACAGACCGGGACAGGTCGGGAGAGGGACCGGGGAGCTGTTTTTT
CDR3aa: CASSAHRPGQVGRGTGELFF
d_gene: TRBD1
abundance: .
j_gene: TRBJ2-2
v_gene: TRBV5-1

CDR3nt: TGTGCCTGGAGTGTTGGGGGGAGCAATCAGCCCCAGCATTTT
CDR3aa: CAWSVGGSNQPQHF
d_gene: .
abundance: .
j_gene: TRBJ1-5
v_gene: TRBV30

CDR3nt: TGTGCCAGCAGCGCCGGTCTAACTAGCGAAAGCACAGATACGCAGTATTTT
CDR3aa: CASSAGLTSESTDTQYF
d_gene: TRBD2
abundance: .
j_gene: TRBJ2-3
v_gene: TRBV9

CDR3nt: TGTGCCAGCTCACCCGACAGGGAAGGGGGCACAGATACGCAGTATTTT
CDR3aa: CASSPDREGGTDTQYF
d_gene: TRBD1
abundance: .
j_gene: TRBJ2-3
v_gene: TRBV18

CDR3nt: TGTGCCAGCTCACGGGACAGCTTGTATGAGCCCCAGCATTTT
CDR3aa: CASSRDSLYEPQHF
d_gene: TRBD1
abundance: .
j_gene: TRBJ1-5
v_gene: TRBV18

CDR3nt: TGTGCCAGCAGCCTCGCGAGGGCAACTAATGAAAAACTGTTTTTT
CDR3aa: CASSLARATNEKLFF
d_gene: .
abundance: .
j_gene: TRBJ1-4
v_gene: TRBV9

CDR3nt: TGTGCCAGCAGTTTAACCCTGGGGACTGCCGGGCCCCAGACCCAGTACTTC
CDR3aa: CASSLTLGTAGPQTQYF
d_gene: .
abundance: .
j_gene: TRBJ2-5
v_gene: TRBV28

CDR3nt: TGTGCCAGCACCACGACTGGGGGCCTCTCCTACAATGAGCAGTTCTTC
CDR3aa: CASTTTGGLSYNEQFF
d_gene: .
abundance: .
j_gene: TRBJ2-1
v_gene: TRBV6-6

CDR3nt: TGTGCCAGCAGCCTCGGACTAGGGGGGGAGACCCAGTACTTC
CDR3aa: CASSLGLGGETQYF
d_gene: .
abundance: .
j_gene: TRBJ2-5
v_gene: TRBV7-3

CDR3nt: TGTGCCAGCTCACCACCGACTAGCGGGGGCTCCTACGAGCAGTACTTC
CDR3aa: CASSPPTSGGSYEQYF
d_gene: TRBD2
abundance: .
j_gene: TRBJ2-7
v_gene: TRBV18

CDR3nt: TGTGCCAGCAGTTTCCTAGTTGCTGGGGAGCTGTTTTTT
CDR3aa: CASSFLVAGELFF
d_gene: .
abundance: .
j_gene: TRBJ2-2
v_gene: TRBV6-5

CDR3nt: TGTGCCACCAGCAGAGAGCAGAACAGGGCTGGGCCAGATACGCAGTATTTT
CDR3aa: CATSREQNRAGPDTQYF
d_gene: .
abundance: .
j_gene: TRBJ2-3
v_gene: TRBV15

CDR3nt: TGTGCCAGCAGTTCCCCGGGACTAGCGATGGAGCAGTTCTTC
CDR3aa: CASSSPGLAMEQFF
d_gene: TRBD2
abundance: .
j_gene: TRBJ2-1
v_gene: TRBV27

CDR3nt: TGCGCCAGCAGCTTACAGGGTCCTAAAGAAAAACTGTTTTTT
CDR3aa: CASSLQGPKEKLFF
d_gene: .
abundance: .
j_gene: TRBJ1-4
v_gene: TRBV5-1

CDR3nt: TGTGCCAGCAGGTCCGGGACAGGCTATGGCTACACCTTC
CDR3aa: CASRSGTGYGYTF
d_gene: TRBD1
abundance: .
j_gene: TRBJ1-2
v_gene: TRBV6-1

CDR3nt: TGTGCCATCAGGGGGACTAGCGGGAGGGAGAATGAGCAGTTCTTC
CDR3aa: CAIRGTSGRENEQFF
d_gene: TRBD2
abundance: .
j_gene: TRBJ2-1
v_gene: TRBV10-3

CDR3nt: TGCGCCAGCAGCGTGGGGGGGGGATCCTCCTACAATGAGCAGTTCTTC
CDR3aa: CASSVGGGSSYNEQFF
d_gene: TRBD2
abundance: .
j_gene: TRBJ2-1
v_gene: TRBV5-1

CDR3nt: TGTGCCAGCAGTCGGGACAGGGGCGCCTCGAGCTCTGGAAACACCATATATTTT
CDR3aa: CASSRDRGASSSGNTIYF
d_gene: TRBD1
abundance: .
j_gene: TRBJ1-3
v_gene: TRBV9

CDR3nt: TGTGCCAGCAGCTCTTCCGCCAACAGGGTCAATCAGCCCCAGCATTTT
CDR3aa: CASSSSANRVNQPQHF
d_gene: .
abundance: .
j_gene: TRBJ1-5
v_gene: TRBV7-2

CDR3nt: TGCAGCGTTGAACAGGGAGGAAACACCATATATTTT
CDR3aa: CSVEQGGNTIYF
d_gene: .
abundance: few
j_gene: TRBJ1-3
v_gene: TRBV29-1

CDR3nt: TGTGCCAGCGGCAGGGACAGGACCTCCTACGAGCAGTACTTC
CDR3aa: CASGRDRTSYEQYF
d_gene: TRBD1
abundance: .
j_gene: TRBJ2-7
v_gene: TRBV27

CDR3nt: TGTGCCAGCAGTTATGGACAGGGTATCAATGAGCAGTTCTTC
CDR3aa: CASSYGQGINEQFF
d_gene: TRBD1
abundance: .
j_gene: TRBJ2-1
v_gene: TRBV6-5

CDR3nt: TGTGCCAGCAGCCAAGGCGCGGGACTAGCGGGAGACCAGCAGTTCTTC
CDR3aa: CASSQGAGLAGDQQFF
d_gene: TRBD2
abundance: few
j_gene: TRBJ2-1
v_gene: TRBV5-4

CDR3nt: TGTGCCAGCAGTTTATCGGGAAGCGGGCTAGCGGGAGGCACATATAAAGTCAATGAGCAGTTCTTC
CDR3aa: CASSLSGSGLAGGTYKVNEQFF
d_gene: TRBD2
abundance: .
j_gene: TRBJ2-1
v_gene: TRBV27

CDR3nt: TGTGCCAGCATGCGAGAAGGGGGCGCTGAAGCTTTCTTT
CDR3aa: CASMREGGAEAFF
d_gene: TRBD1
abundance: .
j_gene: TRBJ1-1
v_gene: TRBV6-4

CDR3nt: TGCGCCAGCAGCTTCGGGACACAGAACACTGAAGCTTTCTTT
CDR3aa: CASSFGTQNTEAFF
d_gene: .
abundance: .
j_gene: TRBJ1-1
v_gene: TRBV5-1

CDR3nt: TGTGCCAGCAGCAAAGGACAGGGTAAAGATACGCAGTATTTT
CDR3aa: CASSKGQGKDTQYF
d_gene: TRBD1
abundance: .
j_gene: TRBJ2-3
v_gene: TRBV11-2

CDR3nt: TGTGCCAGCAGCCAAGAATCGGCAGAACTCAGGGGCTACACCTTC
CDR3aa: CASSQESAELRGYTF
d_gene: .
abundance: .
j_gene: TRBJ1-2
v_gene: TRBV14

CDR3nt: TGCGCCAGCAGCTCAGGGACAGGGATTTCCGACGAGCAGTACTTC
CDR3aa: CASSSGTGISDEQYF
d_gene: TRBD1
abundance: .
j_gene: TRBJ2-7
v_gene: TRBV5-1

CDR3nt: TGCGCCAGCAGCCAAGATAGGGGACAGGGAGGAAACACCATATATTTT
CDR3aa: CASSQDRGQGGNTIYF
d_gene: TRBD1
abundance: .
j_gene: TRBJ1-3
v_gene: TRBV4-1

CDR3nt: TGTGCCAGCGCCGGTACTTCCTACGAGCAGTACTTC
CDR3aa: CASAGTSYEQYF
d_gene: .
abundance: .
j_gene: TRBJ2-7
v_gene: TRBV6-6

CDR3nt: TGTGCCAGCAGCGTAACAGGCGGGAGGGTGACCGGGGAGCTGTTTTTT
CDR3aa: CASSVTGGRVTGELFF
d_gene: TRBD2
abundance: .
j_gene: TRBJ2-2
v_gene: TRBV9

CDR3nt: TGTGCCAGCAGGACAGGCCGGGCGAACACTGAAGCTTTCTTT
CDR3aa: CASRTGRANTEAFF
d_gene: .
abundance: .
j_gene: TRBJ1-1
v_gene: TRBV27

CDR3nt: TGTGCCAGCAGGTATTATTCGGAGCTGTTTTTT
CDR3aa: CASRYYSELFF
d_gene: .
abundance: .
j_gene: TRBJ2-2
v_gene: TRBV25-1

CDR3nt: TGCGCCAGCAGCCGGACTAGCGGGAGGGTGGATGAGCAGTTCTTC
CDR3aa: CASSRTSGRVDEQFF
d_gene: TRBD2
abundance: once
j_gene: TRBJ2-1
v_gene: TRBV5-1

CDR3nt: TGTGCCAGCAGCTTAGGGGGGGGTACTGAAGCTTTCTTT
CDR3aa: CASSLGGGTEAFF
d_gene: .
abundance: .
j_gene: TRBJ1-1
v_gene: TRBV7-2

CDR3nt: TGTGCCAGCAGTTTCCGGACTAGCGGGAGCGATGAGCAGTTCTTC
CDR3aa: CASSFRTSGSDEQFF
d_gene: TRBD2
abundance: .
j_gene: TRBJ2-1
v_gene: TRBV14

CDR3nt: TGTGCCAGCAGCGGTATGGGAGAGACGACCCAGTACTTC
CDR3aa: CASSGMGETTQYF
d_gene: .
abundance: .
j_gene: TRBJ2-5
v_gene: TRBV7-3

CDR3nt: TGTGCCAGCAGCCCCACCGGACTTCAAGAGACCCAGTACTTC
CDR3aa: CASSPTGLQETQYF
d_gene: .
abundance: .
j_gene: TRBJ2-5
v_gene: TRBV7-3

CDR3nt: TGTGCCAGCAGCGGGCAGGTGGCGGGGGCAGGAAACACCATATATTTT
CDR3aa: CASSGQVAGAGNTIYF
d_gene: .
abundance: once
j_gene: TRBJ1-3
v_gene: TRBV9

CDR3nt: TGCGCCAGCAGCTTGTCAGGGGCACTGGACACTGAAGCTTTCTTT
CDR3aa: CASSLSGALDTEAFF
d_gene: .
abundance: .
j_gene: TRBJ1-1
v_gene: TRBV5-1

CDR3nt: TGTGCCAGCAGCTTGCTTCCAGGGGGCTTGAACACTGAAGCTTTCTTT
CDR3aa: CASSLLPGGLNTEAFF
d_gene: TRBD1
abundance: .
j_gene: TRBJ1-1
v_gene: TRBV5-5

CDR3nt: TGTGCCAGTAGTATAAGCCCGGACAGGGCAGCGGGAGCTTTCTTT
CDR3aa: CASSISPDRAAGAFF
d_gene: TRBD1
abundance: .
j_gene: TRBJ1-1
v_gene: TRBV19

CDR3nt: TGTGCCAGCAGTGTGGCGGGAGCCGGGGGCCAAGAGACCCAGTACTTC
CDR3aa: CASSVAGAGGQETQYF
d_gene: TRBD2
abundance: .
j_gene: TRBJ2-5
v_gene: TRBV6-1

CDR3nt: TGTGCCAGCAGCTTAGCTTTGGCCCCCAGGGCAGATACGCAGTATTTT
CDR3aa: CASSLALAPRADTQYF
d_gene: .
abundance: .
j_gene: TRBJ2-3
v_gene: TRBV7-9

CDR3nt: TGTGCCAGCAGTTTGAGGGGGATGGGAGATACGCAGTATTTT
CDR3aa: CASSLRGMGDTQYF
d_gene: .
abundance: .
j_gene: TRBJ2-3
v_gene: TRBV27

CDR3nt: TGTGCCAGCAGCAATCAGGGTGGCTACCAAGAGACCCAGTACTTC
CDR3aa: CASSNQGGYQETQYF
d_gene: .
abundance: once
j_gene: TRBJ2-5
v_gene: TRBV21-1